These 19 T cell receptor beta chains were all obtained from the same sample, sequenced in a study of T cells in Graves' hyperthyroidism and ophthalmopathy. What was amplified from RNA transcripts were TCR beta CDR3 regions. First-round RT-PCR of the TCR CDR3 relied on the HTBI primer set. Each CDR3 protein gets one entry after TCRdb re-called the multiplex PCR reads with MiXCR. The table has around 600,000 distinct CDR3 sequences, 16% seen once. Sequences were obtained from blood. These receptors all stem from a woman aged 40 to 55 with Graves' ophthalmopathy.

The V and J genes are TRBV7-9 and TRBJ2-7, with D maybe TRBD1 (6 bases). Trimming took 4 bases from V and 1 from J, leaving 17 bases between them. The CDR3 is 16 residues long. CDR1 is SEHNR, CDR2 FQNEAQ, per germline (reference sequence). The CDR3 sequence is CASSSLQGRGSYEQYF. In DNA, the CDR3 is TGTGCCAGCAGCTCCCTACAGGGTCGGGGATCCTACGAGCAGTACTTC.

The chain recombines TRBV20-1 with TRBJ2-3; 12 nucleotides agree with TRBD2. The CDR3 covers 14 residues. Germline V gene lookup returns CDR1 DFQATT and CDR2 SNEGSKA (reference sequence). V was pared by 6 bases and J by 3 bases, with 4 bases of the junction left unmatched. CDR3 nucleotide sequence: TGCAGTGCGACTAGCGGGAGTTATACAGATACGCAGTATTTT. Protein sequence: CSATSGSYTDTQYF.

The CDR3 sequence: CASSSRLGNQPQHF. The CDR3 region has the DNA TGTGCCAGCAGTTCCCGTTTAGGCAATCAGCCCCAGCATTTT. This chain joins TRBV6-2 or TRBV6-3 and TRBJ1-5; D not resolved. In germline, CDR1 is MNHEY, CDR2 SVGEGT. Trimming pared 4 bases from V and 2 bases from J, leaving 9 bases between. The CDR3 spans 14 residues.

This sequence joins TRBV27 and TRBJ2-5; the match to TRBD2 covers 8 bases. CDR1 MNHEY and CDR2 SMNVEV come from the germline V gene (reference sequence). Unmatched junction bases numbered 15, after V lost 1 base and J lost 5 bases. The CDR3 consists of 18 residues. CDR3 amino acids: CASSLLPPPGGALETQYF. CDR3 in DNA: TGTGCCAGCAGTTTATTACCACCCCCCGGGGGGGCCCTTGAGACCCAGTACTTC.

This clonotype has at least ten counts. V and J are TRBV20-1 and TRBJ2-7; 7 nucleotides agree with TRBD2. The ends lost 0 bases at V and 7 bases at J; junction bases unmatched: 12. The CDR3 has 15 amino acids. Germline assignment: CDR1 DFQATT and CDR2 SNEGSKA (reference sequence). CDR3 DNA sequence: TGCAGTGCTAGAGATAGGGGCGGGAGACTAGATGAGCAGTACTTC. Translated: CSARDRGGRLDEQYF.

This clonotype was detected ten times or more. The chain is built from TRBV3-1 and TRBJ2-1, with 9 bases that match TRBD2. The CDR3 consists of 15 residues. V dropped 4 bases and J dropped 9; count of bases not matched to a gene: 10. Germline CDR1 is LGHDT and CDR2 is YNNKEL (reference sequence). The CDR3, as DNA: TGTGCCAGCAGCCCGATAGCGGGAGTTGGGCCTGAGCAGTTCTTC. Its protein product is CASSPIAGVGPEQFF.

The V call is TRBV2, the J call TRBJ1-1, with no clear D. This CDR3 spans 13 amino acids. Trimming removed 6 bases from V and 0 bases from J, with 8 bases in between. Per germline, CDR1 SNHLY and CDR2 FYNNEI. CDR3 amino acids: CASRREVNTEAFF. In nucleotides, the CDR3 is TGTGCCAGCAGGAGGGAGGTGAACACTGAAGCTTTCTTT.

With respect to this clonotype: This may come from a read error, since a much larger clone is one base off. The chain joins TRBV29-1 to TRBJ1-4; no definite D call. The CDR3 is 13 amino acids. The V gene's germline CDR1 is SQVTM and CDR2 ANQGSEA. The CDR3 nucleotides read TGCAACGCACTGGTGTCGGGTTTTGAAAAACTGTTTTTT. Protein product: CNALVSGFEKLFF.

This clonotype was observed at least ten times. This chain connects TRBV5-1 to TRBJ2-1; weak D call: TRBD2 (6 bases). There are 13 residues in the CDR3. The germline CDR1 and CDR2 sequences are SGHRS and YFSETQ. The V and J ends lost 4 bases and 8 bases respectively, with 13 bases between them. The CDR3 DNA reads as TGCGCCAGCAGCCCCCGGGAGCATGATGAGCAGTTCTTC. Translating gives CASSPREHDEQFF.

The J gene is TRBJ1-1, the V gene TRBV29-1, with D possibly being TRBD1 (5 bases). CDR3 length: 12 amino acids. V was trimmed by 6 bases and J by 3 bases, leaving 11 bases between them. Germline V gene sequence: CDR1 SQVTM, CDR2 ANQGSEA. CDR3 nucleotides: TGCAGCGTACATGAGGGGTACACTGAAGCTTTCTTT. This gives the protein CSVHEGYTEAFF.

This clonotype was counted a few times. It may be a read error: a sequence one base away is much more abundant. This chain connects TRBV27 to TRBJ2-3; D may be TRBD2 (5 bases). CDR3 length: 15 amino acids. The germline CDR1 and CDR2 sequences are MNHEY and SMNVEV (reference sequence). CDR3 residues: CASSISGLPTDTQYF. The CDR3 nucleotides are TGTGCCAGCAGTATATCCGGACTTCCCACAGATACGCAGTATTTT.

V and J are TRBV12-3 or TRBV12-4 and TRBJ1-1; no clear D gene. The CDR3 sequence is 14 residues long. V lost 2 bases to trimming and J lost 0 bases, with 7 bases between them. CDR3 amino acids: CASSLQDVNTEAFF. DNA for the CDR3: TGTGCCAGCAGTTTACAGGATGTGAACACTGAAGCTTTCTTT.

This clonotype occurred many times. The genes are TRBV27 and TRBJ1-1; maybe TRBD1 (6 bases). V lost 2 bases to trimming and J lost 5 bases, with 15 bases between them. This CDR3 spans 15 amino acids. Looked up from germline, CDR1 is MNHEY and CDR2 is SMNVEV (reference sequence). Written as DNA, the CDR3 is TGTGCCAGCAGTTTAGAGGCGGGTAGGGGGACTGAAGCTTTCTTT. As protein: CASSLEAGRGTEAFF.

This clonotype was seen many times. The chain has TRBV12-3 or TRBV12-4 and TRBJ1-5, with unresolved D. V lost 4 bases to trimming and J lost 2 bases, with 15 bases between them. The CDR3 has 16 amino acids. DNA for the CDR3: TGTGCCAGCAGTTCGGGTGCGGGGTTGGGCAATCAGCCCCAGCATTTT. Its protein product is CASSSGAGLGNQPQHF.

This chain connects TRBV19 to TRBJ2-5; no clear D gene. Germline CDR1 LNHDA, CDR2 SQIVND (reference sequence). V gave up 4 bases and J gave up 2 bases, with 8 bases separating them. The CDR3 sequence is 13 residues long. The CDR3 bases are TGTGCCAGTAGTACTTGGCAGCAAGAGACCCAGTACTTC. Translating it yields CASSTWQQETQYF.

This clonotype showed up many times. The chain is built from TRBV5-1 and TRBJ1-2, with D unresolved. The length of the CDR3 is 16 residues. The V and J ends lost 0 bases and 4 bases respectively, with 16 bases between them. The germline V gene has CDR1 SGHRS and CDR2 YFSETQ. The CDR3 bases are TGCGCCAGCAGCTTGGCCCCGGATCCGAAGCGCTATGGCTACACCTTC. Protein: CASSLAPDPKRYGYTF.

The sample holds many counts of this clonotype. The CDR3 loop is CASSELRTGSGNTIYF. The CDR3 bases are TGTGCCAGCAGTGAGCTTCGGACAGGGTCAGGAAACACCATATATTTT. The V and J genes are TRBV2 and TRBJ1-3, with TRBD1 matching over 8 bases. This CDR3 spans 16 amino acids. The V gene end was trimmed by 3 bases and the J gene end by 4 bases; junction bases not matched to a gene: 8. Germline CDR1 SNHLY, CDR2 FYNNEI. The whole variable domain, filled in from reference TRBV2 and TRBJ1-3, reads EPEVTQTPSHQVTQMGQEVILRCVPISNHLYFYWYRQILGQKVEFLVSFYNNEISEKSEIFDDQFSVERPDGSNFTLKIRSTKLEDSAMYFCASSELRTGSGNTIYFGEGSWLTVV.

This clonotype was counted many times. The chain couples TRBV2 to TRBJ2-2; D remains ambiguous. Germline V gene data show CDR1 as SNHLY and CDR2 as FYNNEI. The CDR3 has 12 residues. V was clipped by 5 bases and J by 6 bases, with 7 bases between them. The CDR3 sequence is CASSSEAGELFF. In DNA, the CDR3 is TGTGCCAGCAGTTCAGAGGCCGGGGAGCTGTTTTTT. Complete variable domain (other parts from reference TRBV2 and TRBJ2-2): EPEVTQTPSHQVTQMGQEVILRCVPISNHLYFYWYRQILGQKVEFLVSFYNNEISEKSEIFDDQFSVERPDGSNFTLKIRSTKLEDSAMYFCASSSEAGELFFGEGSRLTVL.

This clonotype was observed at least ten times. The chain joins TRBV28 to TRBJ1-2; D is undetermined. This CDR3 is 15 amino acids long. Germline V gene lookup returns CDR1 MDHEN and CDR2 SYDVKM. V lost 5 bases to trimming and J lost 4 bases, with 17 bases between them. CDR3 nucleotide sequence: TGTGCCAGCAGTACCACCGAAGCGGCCCTCTATGGCTACACCTTC. Translating it yields CASSTTEAALYGYTF.